A selection of T cell receptor beta chains follows, all from one sample in a study of T-cell reconstitution after alpha-beta-depleted transplantation in children. TCRdb re-called the PCR reads through MiXCR, storing one row per CDR3 protein. This table holds about 98,000 distinct CDR3 sequences, roughly a quarter found once. The input for sequencing was PBMCs, taken before TCRalphabeta/CD19-depleted stem cell transplant. Receptor source: a boy aged 2 to 9 with acute lymphoblastic leukemia, due to receive a stem cell transplant. CDR3s include the opening cysteine and the closing phenylalanine or tryptophan. The D gene is left open where the match is weak. Size is omitted from some rows. Given values are once, few, many or a class for expanded clones.

d_call,clone_size,j_call,v_call,cdr3_aa,cdr3_nt
.,few,TRBJ2-1,TRBV20-1,CSARDIAEGPGEQFF,TGCAGTGCTAGAGACATAGCGGAGGGGCCCGGGGAGCAGTTCTTC
.,few,TRBJ2-7,TRBV24-1,CATSDGGRYEQYF,TGTGCCACCAGTGATGGGGGCAGATACGAGCAGTACTTC
.,few,TRBJ2-7,TRBV14,CASSQDHNHEQYF,TGTGCCAGCAGCCAAGATCACAACCACGAGCAGTACTTC
TRBD2,.,TRBJ2-7,TRBV6-1,CASSATSGTYEQYF,TGTGCCAGCAGTGCGACTAGCGGAACTTACGAGCAGTACTTC
.,.,TRBJ2-1,TRBV6-5,CASSYAPDEQFF,TGTGCCAGCAGTTACGCCCCCGATGAGCAGTTCTTC
.,.,TRBJ2-5,TRBV5-1,CASSLGRGKKETQYF,TGCGCCAGCAGCTTGGGGAGGGGCAAGAAAGAGACCCAGTACTTC
.,.,TRBJ1-1,TRBV4-1,CASSLGSVTEAFF,TGCGCCAGCAGCCTGGGGTCGGTTACTGAAGCTTTCTTT
TRBD2,.,TRBJ2-2,TRBV5-1,CASRGLAEGATGELFF,TGCGCCAGCAGGGGACTAGCGGAGGGGGCCACCGGGGAGCTGTTTTTT
.,few,TRBJ2-4,TRBV3-1,CATSALAKNIQYF,TGTGCCACCTCCGCTCTAGCCAAAAACATTCAGTACTTC
TRBD2,few,TRBJ2-7,TRBV4-1,CASSQELAGPYEQYF,TGCGCCAGCAGCCAAGAACTAGCGGGTCCCTACGAGCAGTACTTC
TRBD1,few,TRBJ2-1,TRBV5-1,CASSLFQGQGALEQFF,TGCGCCAGCAGCTTATTTCAGGGACAGGGGGCGCTTGAGCAGTTCTTC
TRBD1,many,TRBJ1-2,TRBV12-3/TRBV12-4,CASDRENEFGYTF,TGTGCCAGCGACAGGGAGAACGAGTTTGGCTACACCTTC
.,few,TRBJ2-5,TRBV10-3,CAISDSSQETQYF,TGTGCCATCAGTGACTCGTCTCAAGAGACCCAGTACTTC